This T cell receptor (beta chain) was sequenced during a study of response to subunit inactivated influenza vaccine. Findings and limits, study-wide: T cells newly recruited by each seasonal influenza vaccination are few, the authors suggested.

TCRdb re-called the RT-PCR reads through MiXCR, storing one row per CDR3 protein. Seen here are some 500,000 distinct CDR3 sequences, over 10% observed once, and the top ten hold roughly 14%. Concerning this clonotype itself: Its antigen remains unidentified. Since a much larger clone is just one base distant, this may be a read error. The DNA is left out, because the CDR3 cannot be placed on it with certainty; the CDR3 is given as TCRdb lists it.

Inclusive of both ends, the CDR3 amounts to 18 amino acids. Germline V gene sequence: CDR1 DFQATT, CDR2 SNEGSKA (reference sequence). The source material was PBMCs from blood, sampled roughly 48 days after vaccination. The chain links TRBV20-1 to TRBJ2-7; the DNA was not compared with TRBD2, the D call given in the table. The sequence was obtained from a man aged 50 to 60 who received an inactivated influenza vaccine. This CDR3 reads CTASAVLEKLTWGGEQYF.